These T cell receptor beta chains were read from a single sample in a study of human versus mouse CDR3 diversity and MHC coevolution. The table came from immunoSEQ multiplex PCR; TCRdb's copy has only in-frame clones and leaves some out. This repertoire shows tens of thousands of clones, about 93% found once; its top ten account for approximately 20%. Sequencing input: naive CD4+ T cells from blood. The receptors were gathered from a person between 55 and 70 years old in good health. The CDR3 runs from the conserved cysteine through the conserved F or W. The D gene is left open where the match is weak. A clone size is listed for some rows: how often the clone was seen (once, few, many), or a class if it is expanded.

clone size: -; CDR3 length: 14; D gene: -; V gene: TRBV7-9; J gene: TRBJ2-2; CDR3 DNA: TGTGCCAGCAGCGCACAGGGATTCACCGGGGAGCTGTTTTTT; CDR3 protein: CASSAQGFTGELFF
clone size: -; CDR3 length: 16; D gene: TRBD2; V gene: TRBV5-1; J gene: TRBJ2-2; CDR3 DNA: TGCGCCAGCAGCTTATCGCTAGCGGGAGTGGCCGGGGAGCTGTTTTTT; CDR3 protein: CASSLSLAGVAGELFF
clone size: -; CDR3 length: 14; D gene: -; V gene: TRBV7-2; J gene: TRBJ2-7; CDR3 DNA: TGTGCCAGCAGCTTAGCGGGGAGCTCCTACGAGCAGTACTTC; CDR3 protein: CASSLAGSSYEQYF
clone size: -; CDR3 length: 13; D gene: TRBD2; V gene: TRBV29-1; J gene: TRBJ2-1; CDR3 DNA: TGCAGCGCCTTAACTAGCGGGAGTGGTAAGCAGTTCTTC; CDR3 protein: CSALTSGSGKQFF
clone size: -; CDR3 length: 16; D gene: TRBD2; V gene: TRBV11-2; J gene: TRBJ2-1; CDR3 DNA: TGTGCCAGCAGCTTAGTCGGGGGGAGGGCCGTCAGTGAGCAGTTCTTC; CDR3 protein: CASSLVGGRAVSEQFF
clone size: -; CDR3 length: 15; D gene: TRBD1; V gene: TRBV11-2; J gene: TRBJ2-7; CDR3 DNA: TGTGCCAGCAGCCGCGGGACAGGGAGGATGTACGAGCAGTACTTC; CDR3 protein: CASSRGTGRMYEQYF
clone size: -; CDR3 length: 16; D gene: TRBD2; V gene: TRBV19; J gene: TRBJ2-5; CDR3 DNA: TGTGCCAGTAGTATAGGGGGGGGACTAGCTCAAGAGACCCAGTACTTC; CDR3 protein: CASSIGGGLAQETQYF
clone size: -; CDR3 length: 16; D gene: -; V gene: TRBV10-2; J gene: TRBJ2-1; CDR3 DNA: TGCGCCAGCAGTGAAGGGCCTAGCCCCCCGGGCAATGAGCAGTTCTTC; CDR3 protein: CASSEGPSPPGNEQFF
clone size: once; CDR3 length: 18; D gene: TRBD1; V gene: TRBV4-1; J gene: TRBJ2-6; CDR3 DNA: TGCGCCAGCAGCCAAGCCGGGACAGTTGTTTCTGGGGCCAACGTCCTGACTTTC; CDR3 protein: CASSQAGTVVSGANVLTF
clone size: -; CDR3 length: 15; D gene: -; V gene: TRBV2; J gene: TRBJ1-5; CDR3 DNA: TGTGCCAGCAGTGATACGAGGGTTAGCAATCAGCCCCAGCATTTT; CDR3 protein: CASSDTRVSNQPQHF
clone size: -; CDR3 length: 15; D gene: TRBD1; V gene: TRBV6-5; J gene: TRBJ1-5; CDR3 DNA: TGTGCCAGCATTATGGGACAGGGGGCTTTCCAGCCCCAGCATTTT; CDR3 protein: CASIMGQGAFQPQHF
clone size: -; CDR3 length: 17; D gene: TRBD2; V gene: TRBV10-3; J gene: TRBJ2-5; CDR3 DNA: TGTGCCATCAGTGATCCGGGACTAGCGGGAGGGCGGGAGACCCAGTACTTC; CDR3 protein: CAISDPGLAGGRETQYF
clone size: -; CDR3 length: 16; D gene: TRBD2; V gene: TRBV7-3; J gene: TRBJ2-5; CDR3 DNA: TGTGCCAGCAGCTCCTCTGGCGGGAGTGGGTCGGAGACCCAGTACTTC; CDR3 protein: CASSSSGGSGSETQYF
clone size: -; CDR3 length: 13; D gene: -; V gene: TRBV5-1; J gene: TRBJ1-5; CDR3 DNA: TGCGCCAGCAGCTTGGGTGGGGAGCAGCCCCAGCATTTT; CDR3 protein: CASSLGGEQPQHF
clone size: -; CDR3 length: 15; D gene: -; V gene: TRBV7-3; J gene: TRBJ2-2; CDR3 DNA: TGTGCCAGCAGCTTAGGACAGATACACACCGGGGAGCTGTTTTTT; CDR3 protein: CASSLGQIHTGELFF
clone size: once; CDR3 length: 14; D gene: -; V gene: TRBV9; J gene: TRBJ2-7; CDR3 DNA: TGTGCCAGCAGCCTAGCGACAGACTCCTACGAGCAGTACTTC; CDR3 protein: CASSLATDSYEQYF
clone size: -; CDR3 length: 17; D gene: TRBD2; V gene: TRBV11-3; J gene: TRBJ2-1; CDR3 DNA: TGTGCCAGCAGCACTCAAGGACTAGCGGGCCGCTACAATGAGCAGTTCTTC; CDR3 protein: CASSTQGLAGRYNEQFF
clone size: -; CDR3 length: 16; D gene: TRBD1; V gene: TRBV28; J gene: TRBJ1-4; CDR3 DNA: TGTGCCAGCAGTGAAACAGGGGACGCAACTAATGAAAAACTGTTTTTT; CDR3 protein: CASSETGDATNEKLFF
clone size: -; CDR3 length: 14; D gene: TRBD1; V gene: TRBV5-4; J gene: TRBJ1-5; CDR3 DNA: TGTGCCAGCAGCTTGGGAGGGGGCGGGCAGCCCCAGCATTTT; CDR3 protein: CASSLGGGGQPQHF
clone size: -; CDR3 length: 15; D gene: TRBD2; V gene: TRBV19; J gene: TRBJ2-7; CDR3 DNA: TGTGCCAGTAGTGAAAGGACTAGCGGGATATACGAGCAGTACTTC; CDR3 protein: CASSERTSGIYEQYF
clone size: -; CDR3 length: 15; D gene: TRBD1; V gene: TRBV14; J gene: TRBJ2-5; CDR3 DNA: TGTGCCAGCAGCCAAGATGACAGGGGGCGAGAGACCCAGTACTTC; CDR3 protein: CASSQDDRGRETQYF
clone size: -; CDR3 length: 10; D gene: -; V gene: TRBV20-1; J gene: TRBJ2-5; CDR3 DNA: TGCAGTGCTAGCAAAGAGACCCAGTACTTC; CDR3 protein: CSASKETQYF
clone size: -; CDR3 length: 16; D gene: TRBD2; V gene: TRBV5-1; J gene: TRBJ2-7; CDR3 DNA: TGCGCCAGCAGGCCCACACTAGCGGGAGACACCTACGAGCAGTACTTC; CDR3 protein: CASRPTLAGDTYEQYF
clone size: -; CDR3 length: 16; D gene: -; V gene: TRBV29-1; J gene: TRBJ2-3; CDR3 DNA: TGCAGCGTTGAAGTCGCCCGGGGATGGGGCACAGATACGCAGTATTTT; CDR3 protein: CSVEVARGWGTDTQYF
clone size: once; CDR3 length: 14; D gene: -; V gene: TRBV2; J gene: TRBJ2-7; CDR3 DNA: TGTGCCAGCAGAGCAGGGGCTCCTACCTACGAGCAGTACTTC; CDR3 protein: CASRAGAPTYEQYF
clone size: -; CDR3 length: 15; D gene: -; V gene: TRBV5-4; J gene: TRBJ2-1; CDR3 DNA: TGTGCCAGCAGCTTGGGACAGAGCTCCTACAATGAGCAGTTCTTC; CDR3 protein: CASSLGQSSYNEQFF
clone size: -; CDR3 length: 15; D gene: -; V gene: TRBV7-3; J gene: TRBJ2-1; CDR3 DNA: TGTGCCAGCAGCTTAGTTGGGCGGGATAGTTATGAGCAGTTCTTC; CDR3 protein: CASSLVGRDSYEQFF
clone size: -; CDR3 length: 15; D gene: TRBD1; V gene: TRBV5-4; J gene: TRBJ2-7; CDR3 DNA: TGTGCCAGCAGCCCTCCGGGACAGAGCTCCTACGAGCAGTACTTC; CDR3 protein: CASSPPGQSSYEQYF